This TCR beta chain was documented in a study of siplizumab effects on memory and regulatory T cells. General observations from the study: Proliferating siplizumab-culture Treg suppressive function went unconfirmed. Significantly reduced by siplizumab was the cumulative frequency of alloreactive sequences, namely those traceable to unstimulated CD4+ memory cells. Poor capture below about 10^-5 frequency left most alloreactive clones unmapped to unstimulated subsets.

A note on this clone: Its antigen is not identified.

CDR3 length equals 14 residues. V was trimmed by 1 base and J by 4 bases, leaving 8 bases between them. Germline loops: CDR1 SEHNR, CDR2 FQNEAQ (reference sequence). TCRdb's table, derived via immunoSEQ multiplex PCR, lists solely in-frame clones and lacks some. The repertoire includes roughly 110,000 clones, over 85% of them detected once, and about 0.16% sits in the top ten. This receptor was identified in a human donor in good health. The rearrangement joins TRBV7-9 to TRBJ1-3; D unresolved. The material sequenced was non-Treg CD4+ T cells sorted from blood. The CDR3 coding sequence is TGTGCCAGCAGCTTAGACTCACCGGGAAACACCATATATTTT. Translated, it gives CASSLDSPGNTIYF.